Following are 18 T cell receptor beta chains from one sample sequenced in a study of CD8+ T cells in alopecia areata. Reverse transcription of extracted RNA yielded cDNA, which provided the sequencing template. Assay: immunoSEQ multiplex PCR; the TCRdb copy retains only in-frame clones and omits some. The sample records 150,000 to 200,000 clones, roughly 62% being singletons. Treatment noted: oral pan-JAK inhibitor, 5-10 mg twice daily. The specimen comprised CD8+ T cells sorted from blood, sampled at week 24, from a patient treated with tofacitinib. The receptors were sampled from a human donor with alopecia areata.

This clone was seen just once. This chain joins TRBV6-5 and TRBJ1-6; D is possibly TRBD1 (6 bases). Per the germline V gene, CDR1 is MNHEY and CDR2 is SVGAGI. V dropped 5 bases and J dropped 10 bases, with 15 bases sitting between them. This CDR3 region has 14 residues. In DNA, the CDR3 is TGTGCCAGCAGTCCGAGGCCAGGGGTCTCACCCCTCCACTTT. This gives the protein CASSPRPGVSPLHF.

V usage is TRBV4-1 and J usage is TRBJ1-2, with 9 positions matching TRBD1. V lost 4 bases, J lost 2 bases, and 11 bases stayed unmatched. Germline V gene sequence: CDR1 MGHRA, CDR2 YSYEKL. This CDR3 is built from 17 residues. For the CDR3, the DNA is TGCGCCAGCAGCCGCTCCGTGGCGGGACAGGGAAACTATGGCTACACCTTC. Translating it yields CASSRSVAGQGNYGYTF.

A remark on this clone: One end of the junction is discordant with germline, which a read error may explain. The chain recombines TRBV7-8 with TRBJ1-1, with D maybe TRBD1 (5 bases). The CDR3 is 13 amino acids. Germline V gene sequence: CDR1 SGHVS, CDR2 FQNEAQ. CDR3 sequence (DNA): TGTGCCAGCAGTTTAGGACAGAACACTGAAGCTTTCTTT. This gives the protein CASSLGQNTEAFF.

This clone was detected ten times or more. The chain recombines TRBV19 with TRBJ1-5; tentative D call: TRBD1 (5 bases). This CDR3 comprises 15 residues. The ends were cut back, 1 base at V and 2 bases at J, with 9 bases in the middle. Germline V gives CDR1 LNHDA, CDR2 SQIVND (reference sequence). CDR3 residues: CASSIAGAGNQPQHF. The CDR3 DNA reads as TGTGCCAGTAGTATAGCCGGGGCTGGCAATCAGCCCCAGCATTTT.

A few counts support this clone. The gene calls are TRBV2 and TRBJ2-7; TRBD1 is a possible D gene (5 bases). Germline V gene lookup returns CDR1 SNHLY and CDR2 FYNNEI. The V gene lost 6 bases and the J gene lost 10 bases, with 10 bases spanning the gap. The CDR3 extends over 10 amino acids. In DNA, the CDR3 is TGTGCCAGCAGAGACAGTCTCCAGTACTTC. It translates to CASRDSLQYF.

CDR3 sequence reads: CAWSVLSTTDTQYF. Written as DNA, the CDR3 is TGTGCCTGGAGTGTACTTAGTACCACAGATACGCAGTATTTT. The V gene is TRBV30, the J gene TRBJ2-3; D is undetermined. The CDR3 is 14 residues long. Germline assignment: CDR1 GTSNPN and CDR2 SVGIG (reference sequence). Trimming cost V 0 bases and J 2 bases, with 9 bases left between them.

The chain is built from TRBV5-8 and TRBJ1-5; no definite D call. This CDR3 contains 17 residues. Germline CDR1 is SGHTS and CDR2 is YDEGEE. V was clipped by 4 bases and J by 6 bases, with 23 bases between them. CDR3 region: CASSPVEAYPSRQPQHF. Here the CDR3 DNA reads TGTGCCAGCAGCCCGGTGGAGGCTTACCCATCGCGTCAGCCCCAGCATTTT.

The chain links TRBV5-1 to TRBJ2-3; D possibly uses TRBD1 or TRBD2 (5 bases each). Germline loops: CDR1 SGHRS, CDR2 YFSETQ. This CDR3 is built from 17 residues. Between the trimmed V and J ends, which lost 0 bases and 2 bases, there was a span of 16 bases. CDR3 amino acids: CASSLGSSRDNTDTQYF. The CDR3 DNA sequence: TGCGCCAGCAGCTTGGGGTCTAGCAGGGATAACACAGATACGCAGTATTTT.

CDR3 protein: CASSLRSYNSPLHF. The CDR3 DNA sequence: TGTGCCAGCAGCTTACGGTCCTATAATTCACCCCTCCACTTT. The V and J genes are TRBV7-8 and TRBJ1-6; D is uncertain. This CDR3 is built from 14 residues. The V end was cut by 2 bases, the J end by 1 base, with 3 bases between. Germline V gene lookup returns CDR1 SGHVS and CDR2 FQNEAQ.

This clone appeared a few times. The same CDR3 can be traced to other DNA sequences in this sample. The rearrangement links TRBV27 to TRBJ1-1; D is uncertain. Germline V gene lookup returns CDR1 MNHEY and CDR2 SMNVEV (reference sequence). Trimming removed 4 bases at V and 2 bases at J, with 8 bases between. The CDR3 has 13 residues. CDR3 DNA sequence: TGTGCCAGCAGTTCCGGGCCAAACACTGAAGCTTTCTTT. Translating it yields CASSSGPNTEAFF.

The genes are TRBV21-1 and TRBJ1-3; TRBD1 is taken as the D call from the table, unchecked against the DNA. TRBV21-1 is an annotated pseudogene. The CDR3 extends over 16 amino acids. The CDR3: CASSKALGGPGNTIYF. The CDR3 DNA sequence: TGTGCCAGCAGCAAAGCTCTTGGGGGCCCCGGAAACACCATATATTTT.

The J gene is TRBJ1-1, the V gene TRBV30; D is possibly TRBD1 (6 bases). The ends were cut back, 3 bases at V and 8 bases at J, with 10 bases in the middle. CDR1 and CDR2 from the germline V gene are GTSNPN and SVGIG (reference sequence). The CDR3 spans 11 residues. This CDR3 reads CAWRGAEEAFF. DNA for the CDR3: TGTGCCTGGAGGGGGGCAGAGGAAGCTTTCTTT.

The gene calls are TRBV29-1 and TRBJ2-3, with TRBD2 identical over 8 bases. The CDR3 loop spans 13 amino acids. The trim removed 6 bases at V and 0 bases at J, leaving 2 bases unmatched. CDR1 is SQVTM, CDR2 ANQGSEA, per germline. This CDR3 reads CSVAGDSTDTQYF. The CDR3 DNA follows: TGCAGCGTAGCGGGGGACAGCACAGATACGCAGTATTTT.

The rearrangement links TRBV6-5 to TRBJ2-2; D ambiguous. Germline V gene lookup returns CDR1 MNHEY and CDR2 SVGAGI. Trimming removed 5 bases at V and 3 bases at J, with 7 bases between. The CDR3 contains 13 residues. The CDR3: CASSPPYTGELFF. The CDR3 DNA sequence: TGTGCCAGCAGTCCGCCTTACACCGGGGAGCTGTTTTTT.

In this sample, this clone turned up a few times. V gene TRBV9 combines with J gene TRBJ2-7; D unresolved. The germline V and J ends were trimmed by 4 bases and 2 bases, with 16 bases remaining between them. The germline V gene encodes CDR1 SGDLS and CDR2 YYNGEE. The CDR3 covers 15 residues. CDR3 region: CASSSSVGLAYEQYF. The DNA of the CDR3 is TGTGCCAGCAGCTCCTCCGTGGGCCTAGCCTACGAGCAGTACTTC.

The DNA for the CDR3 is TGTGCCAGTAGTATGGGAGTTAACAATGAGCAGTTCTTC. It yields the protein CASSMGVNNEQFF. V and J are TRBV19 and TRBJ2-1; maybe TRBD2 (5 bases). Trimming took off 3 bases at V and 5 bases at J, with 8 bases between the two ends. This CDR3 spans 13 amino acids. The germline gives CDR1 LNHDA, CDR2 SQIVND (reference sequence).

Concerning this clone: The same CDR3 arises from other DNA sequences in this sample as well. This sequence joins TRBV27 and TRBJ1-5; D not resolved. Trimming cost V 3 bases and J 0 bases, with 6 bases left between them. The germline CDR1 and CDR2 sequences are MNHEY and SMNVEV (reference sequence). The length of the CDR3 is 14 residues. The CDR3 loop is CASSLGSSNQPQHF. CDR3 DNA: TGTGCCAGCAGTTTGGGCAGTAGCAATCAGCCCCAGCATTTT.

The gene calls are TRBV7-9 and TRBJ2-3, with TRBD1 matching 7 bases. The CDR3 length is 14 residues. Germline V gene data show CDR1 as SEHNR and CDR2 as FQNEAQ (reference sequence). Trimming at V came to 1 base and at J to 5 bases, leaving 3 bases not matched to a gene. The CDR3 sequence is CASSLETGRDTQYF. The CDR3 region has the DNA TGTGCCAGCAGCTTAGAGACAGGGAGAGATACGCAGTATTTT.